This T cell receptor (beta chain) is from a study of T cells in Graves' hyperthyroidism and ophthalmopathy (dated by TCRdb to 2018 to 2020). Looking at the study overall: Peripheral blood was collected at initial diagnosis, before any treatment. Thyroid tissue and blood T-cell repertoires from roughly six Graves' hyperthyroidism patients were also compared in the study. Following sampling, methimazole starting at 30 mg daily was given to hyperthyroidism patients, and high-dose intravenous methylprednisolone was given to ophthalmopathy patients. For training and testing, the 110 or so patients in the discovery cohort were randomly divided in a 7:3 ratio. The paper describes TCR Vbeta CDR3 sequencing of 135 peripheral blood samples, made up of some 42 ophthalmopathy patients, roughly 75 hyperthyroidism patients and about 17 progressor patients. An independent validation cohort of some 18 hyperthyroidism patients and approximately 15 patients who later progressed to ophthalmopathy tested prospective prediction of ophthalmopathy. TCR V-J signatures able to tell the groups apart were searched for in a discovery cohort of 90 to 100 patients, of whom more than 40 had Graves' ophthalmopathy and roughly 59 had stable Graves' hyperthyroidism. Broader findings and caveats from the paper: A 13 V-J signature model separated ophthalmopathy from stable hyperthyroidism, with nearly 90% sensitivity and about 81% specificity in cross-validation and 80%/75% in testing. During validation, the model predicted progression to ophthalmopathy a median of approximately 6 months ahead of onset, with more than 60% sensitivity and around 73% specificity. Most expanded thyroid clonotypes (frequency above 0.001) were also detected in blood, suggesting blood repertoires may reflect thyroid immune responses. No statistical method was used to fix the sample size in advance, and group allocation was not hidden from the investigators.

A patient counted as having stable Graves' hyperthyroidism if no progression to ophthalmopathy occurred over 18 months of follow-up. Hyperthyroidism patients were newly diagnosed, had a disease duration of under 2 months, and were aged 18 to 65 years. Exclusion was applied to patients with uncontrolled infections, other autoimmune diseases, pregnancy or lactation. Diagnoses relied on clinical symptoms, serum thyroxine and TRAb, thyroid ultrasound and orbital computed tomography. PBMCs were isolated from about 10 ml of fresh peripheral blood by Ficoll-Paque density gradient centrifugation. Trizol reagent was used to extract total RNA, and RNA quality was then checked on an Agilent 2100 Bioanalyzer. V gives up 9 bases and J gives up 1 base, and the segment between their germline ends measures 14 bases. CDR1 and CDR2, looked up from the germline V gene, are MDHEN and SYDVKM. From the cysteine up to the phenylalanine, the CDR3 has a length of 14 residues. Only the CDR3 DNA stays, 42 bases, in frame from base 1.

Amplification of TCR beta CDR3 regions was carried out from RNA transcripts. The TCR CDR3 was subjected to a first round of RT-PCR using the HTBI primer set and the Qiagen OneStep RT-PCR kit. Libraries were constructed in a second round of multiplex PCR, after which size selection and purification were performed. Libraries were sequenced paired-end with 100 bp reads on an Illumina HiSeq2000. Per the source publication's procedure: SOAPnuke was used to process the raw data, throwing out any read that contained adapters or uncalled bases, had a mean Phred below 15, or lacked an exact constant-primer or identifier match. COPE v1.2.5 was used to merge high-quality paired reads, and clonotypes were defined as unique nucleotide sequences. MiTCR v1.1 was used to align the clonotypes against IMGT TRBV, TRBD and TRBJ reference segments. The analysis included only V-J combinations with a frequency above 0.0001, which together covered around 99% of the repertoires. A TCS score was defined as the ratio of F50 (clonal expansion) to E x V (chaos), with BLOSUM62-based TCRdist applied between CDR3 peptides within each V-J. Welch's t-statistics and random forest reduced 514 V-J features to under 15, which were used in a naive Bayes classifier (R e1071). TCRdb reworked the public reads: Q25 trimming with fastp, MiXCR clone assembly, productive beta chains retained. Records with the same CDR3 protein are collapsed into one entry carrying the most frequent genes and DNA. The V and J calls and clone size come from TCRdb's table, not from the authors' own analysis. This sample comprises over 650,000 distinct CDR3 sequences, around 15% of them detected only once. Approximately 8.4% of the sample lies in the top ten.

This clonotype was seen many times. No antigen is known for it. No base-level quality is on record; no much larger clone is a single base apart. Sequencing was performed on blood. This chain is built from TRBV28 and TRBJ2-3, and possibly TRBD1, on 6 matching bases. The clonotype comes from a man aged 18 to 35 with Graves' hyperthyroidism. The DNA is as follows: TGTGCCAGTCAGATCTCAGGGGGCACAGATACGCAGTATTTT. It codes for CASQISGGTDTQYF.